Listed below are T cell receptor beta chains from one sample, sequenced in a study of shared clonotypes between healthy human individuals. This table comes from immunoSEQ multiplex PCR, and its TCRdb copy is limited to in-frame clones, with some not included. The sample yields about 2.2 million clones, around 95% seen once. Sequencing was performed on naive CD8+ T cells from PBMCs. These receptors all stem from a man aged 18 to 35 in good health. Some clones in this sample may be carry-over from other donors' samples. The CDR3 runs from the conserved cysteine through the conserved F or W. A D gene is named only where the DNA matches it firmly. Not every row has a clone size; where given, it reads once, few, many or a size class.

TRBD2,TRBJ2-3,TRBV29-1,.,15,TGCAGCGTTGAGGCACGAGCGGGAAGCACAGATACGCAGTATTTT,CSVEARAGSTDTQYF
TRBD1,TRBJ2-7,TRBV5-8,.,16,TGTGCCAGCAGCTTGGCTCCGGGACAGGGTTACCACGAGCAGTACTTC,CASSLAPGQGYHEQYF
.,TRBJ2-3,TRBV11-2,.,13,TGTGCCAGCAGGAGGACTCTTACAGATACGCAGTATTTT,CASRRTLTDTQYF
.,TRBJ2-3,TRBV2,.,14,TGTGCCTCCCCTCCGGGAAAAGGTACAGATACGCAGTATTTT,CASPPGKGTDTQYF
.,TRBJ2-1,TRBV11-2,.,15,TGTGCCAGCAGCCAGGGGAATTTAGTACGCAATGAGCAGTTCTTC,CASSQGNLVRNEQFF
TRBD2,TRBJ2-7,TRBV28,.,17,TGTGCCAGCAGTCTAGGCCCTATAGCGGGGGAAACCTACGAGCAGTACTTC,CASSLGPIAGETYEQYF
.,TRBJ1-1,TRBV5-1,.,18,TGCGCCAGCAGCTTTTATCCCCCGGGGGCAATCGGCGACACTGAAGCTTTCTTT,CASSFYPPGAIGDTEAFF
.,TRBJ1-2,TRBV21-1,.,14,TGTGCCACCAAACGGGGGCGTCGGGGCTATGGCTACACCTTC,CATKRGRRGYGYTF
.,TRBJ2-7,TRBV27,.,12,TGTGCCAGCAGTTTAAGAACCTACGAGCAGTACTTC,CASSLRTYEQYF
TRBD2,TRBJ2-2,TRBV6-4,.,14,TGTGCCAGCGGGACTAGCGGGAGTTCCGGGGAGCTGTTTTTT,CASGTSGSSGELFF
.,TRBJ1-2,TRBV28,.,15,TGTGCCAGCAGTCTGGAAGGGTGGGGAGGCTATGGCTACACCTTC,CASSLEGWGGYGYTF
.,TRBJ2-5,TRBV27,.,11,TGTGCCAGCAGCGGAGGAGAGACCCAGTACTTC,CASSGGETQYF
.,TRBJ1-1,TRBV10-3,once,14,TGTGCCATCAGTGACGCAGACATGAACACTGAAGCTTTCTTT,CAISDADMNTEAFF
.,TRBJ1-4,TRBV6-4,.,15,TGTGCCAGCAGCGCCCCCAGGGGTTGGAATGAAAAACTGTTTTTT,CASSAPRGWNEKLFF
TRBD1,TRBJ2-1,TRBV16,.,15,TGTGCCAGCAGCCTGGGACAGGGGGTCTACAATGAGCAGTTCTTC,CASSLGQGVYNEQFF
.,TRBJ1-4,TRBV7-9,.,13,TGTGCCAGCAGCCCTGGACTGAGTGAAAAACTGTTTTTT,CASSPGLSEKLFF
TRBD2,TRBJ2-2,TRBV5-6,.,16,TGTGCCAGTCAACCGGAGAGCGGGAGGGACACCGGGGAGCTGTTTTTT,CASQPESGRDTGELFF
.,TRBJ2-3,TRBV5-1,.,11,TGCGCCAGCAGCTTGGCGGATACGCAGTATTTT,CASSLADTQYF
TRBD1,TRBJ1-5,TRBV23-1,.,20,TGCGCCAGCAGTCACTTCAAACTGGAAGGGACAGGGGATGTTAGTCAGCCCCAGCATTTT,CASSHFKLEGTGDVSQPQHF
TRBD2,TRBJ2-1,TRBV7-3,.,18,TGTGCCAGCAGCTTTGGAGCTAGCGGGAGGGGAAAGGGCGATGAGCAGTTCTTC,CASSFGASGRGKGDEQFF
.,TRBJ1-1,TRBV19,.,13,TGTGCCAGTAGTATGAAGTCGAACACTGAAGCTTTCTTT,CASSMKSNTEAFF
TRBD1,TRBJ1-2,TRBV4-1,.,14,TGCGCCAGCAGCCAAGCGTTCCGGGACAGTGGCTACACCTTC,CASSQAFRDSGYTF
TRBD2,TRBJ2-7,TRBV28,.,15,TGTGCCAGCACCCTGAGGAGCGGGAGGACCCACGAGCAGTACTTC,CASTLRSGRTHEQYF
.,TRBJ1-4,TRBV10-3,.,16,TGTGCCATCAGTGAGTCGTGGGCATCAACTAATGAAAAACTGTTTTTT,CAISESWASTNEKLFF
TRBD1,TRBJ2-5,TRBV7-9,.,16,TGTGCCAGCAGGTTGACAGGGCCAAGGTACCAAGAGACCCAGTACTTC,CASRLTGPRYQETQYF
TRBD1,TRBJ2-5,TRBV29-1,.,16,TGCAGCGTTGATGAGTTTGCCAGGGGGATTCAAGAGACCCAGTACTTC,CSVDEFARGIQETQYF
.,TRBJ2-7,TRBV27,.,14,TGTGCCACCTCTGGGGGGGCCCTTACCTACGAGCAGTACTTC,CATSGGALTYEQYF
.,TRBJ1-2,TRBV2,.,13,TGTGCCAGTGTCACAGGGTGGAGGGATGGCTACACCTTC,CASVTGWRDGYTF
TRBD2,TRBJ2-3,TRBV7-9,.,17,TGTGCCAGCAGCTTATTGGGACTAGCGGGAGAGCCAGATACGCAGTATTTT,CASSLLGLAGEPDTQYF
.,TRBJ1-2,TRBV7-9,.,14,TGTGCCAGCGTCGAAGGTTCGGGGATTTATGGCTACACCTTC,CASVEGSGIYGYTF
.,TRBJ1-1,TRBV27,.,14,TGTGCCAGCCGCAGCACAGGGACGAACACTGAAGCTTTCTTT,CASRSTGTNTEAFF
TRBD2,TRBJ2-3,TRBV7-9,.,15,TGTGCCAGCAGCTTAGTAGCGGGAGTGGCAGATACGCAGTATTTT,CASSLVAGVADTQYF
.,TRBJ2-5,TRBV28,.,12,TGTGCCAGCAGTTTGAACCTGGCTAGCCAGTACTTC,CASSLNLASQYF
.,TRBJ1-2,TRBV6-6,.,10,TGTGCCAGCAGTTACGATGGCTACACCTTC,CASSYDGYTF
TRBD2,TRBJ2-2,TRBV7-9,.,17,TGTGCCAGCAGCTTAATAGCGGGAGTATGGCGTACCGGGGAGCTGTTTTTT,CASSLIAGVWRTGELFF
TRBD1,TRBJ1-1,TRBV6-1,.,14,TGTGCCAGCAGCTACAGGACAGGGGGGACTGAAGCTTTCTTT,CASSYRTGGTEAFF
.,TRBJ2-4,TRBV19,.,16,TGTGCCAGTAGTAGATCCTGGACCCCAGCCAAAAACATTCAGTACTTC,CASSRSWTPAKNIQYF
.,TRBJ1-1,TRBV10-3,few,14,TGTGCCATCAGTGATCCAGGGGCTGGGACTGAAGCTTTCTTT,CAISDPGAGTEAFF
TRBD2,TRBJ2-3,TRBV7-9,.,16,TGTGCCAGCAGCTTAGCTGCCGGGAGGGCCCTGGATACGCAGTATTTT,CASSLAAGRALDTQYF
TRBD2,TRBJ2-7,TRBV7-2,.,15,TGTGCCAGCAGCTTAGAACGGACTAGCGGGTACGAGCAGTACTTC,CASSLERTSGYEQYF
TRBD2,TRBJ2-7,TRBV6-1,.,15,TGTGCCAGCAGTGAAACCCCCAGCGGGATTTACGAGCAGTACTTC,CASSETPSGIYEQYF
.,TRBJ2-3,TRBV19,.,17,TGTGCCAGTAGTTCCCGGGACTGGAGAACTAGCACAGATACGCAGTATTTT,CASSSRDWRTSTDTQYF
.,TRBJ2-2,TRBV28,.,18,TGTGCCAGCAGTTCCGAATCCCCCGACCGACCCTACACCGGGGAGCTGTTTTTT,CASSSESPDRPYTGELFF
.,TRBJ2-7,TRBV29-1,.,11,TGCAGCGCAGACCGGGCCGGCGAGCAGTACTTC,CSADRAGEQYF
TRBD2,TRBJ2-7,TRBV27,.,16,TGTGCCAGCAGTCCCAATCTAGCGGGAGCCCCCTACGAGCAGTACTTC,CASSPNLAGAPYEQYF
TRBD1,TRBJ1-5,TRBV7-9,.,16,TGTGCCAGCAGCTTAGTGACAGGGGGAGGCAATCAGCCCCAGCATTTT,CASSLVTGGGNQPQHF
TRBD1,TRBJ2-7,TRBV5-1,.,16,TGCGCCAGCAGCCCCTGGACGGCAGGGGGCCCCTACGAGCAGTACTTC,CASSPWTAGGPYEQYF
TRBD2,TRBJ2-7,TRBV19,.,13,TGTGCCAGTAGTATTACTAGCGCGTACGAGCAGTACTTC,CASSITSAYEQYF